This section outlines one T cell receptor beta chain sequence together with its context. Its antigen is unidentified. The junction differs from germline at one of its ends, possibly a read error. This specimen comes from a study of Ad26.COV2.S vaccination and SARS-CoV-2 variants. Across the whole study: Each vaccinee took Ad26.COV2.S intramuscularly, once or twice 56 days apart.

The CDR3 runs 12 residues. Germline V gives CDR1 MNHNY, CDR2 SVGAGI (reference sequence). Findings and limits, study-wide: Vaccinees and placebo recipients showed similar non-spike TCR breadth.

Treatment denoted: approximately 18 received Ad26.COV2.S at low or high dose, single or two shots; about 5 received placebo; per-sample allocation not given. Sampling took place 63 days after the first vaccine or placebo injection. Here immunoSEQ multiplex PCR was the method, and the copy in TCRdb shows in-frame clones only, minus some. The sample has about 400,000 clones; about 85% are singletons. The source of this sequence is a person aged 18-65 years who received the Ad26.COV2.S COVID-19 vaccine or a placebo. The chain combines TRBV6-6 with TRBJ2-7, with D maybe TRBD2 (6 bases). Sequencing was performed on peripheral blood, taken in a trial of Ad26.COV2.S vaccine versus placebo. The CDR3 DNA sequence: TGTGCCAGCACCTCTTCCTGGGGGGAGCGGTACTTC. Amino acids: CASTSSWGERYF.